The 5 T cell receptor beta chains below were found in one sample sequenced in a study of somatic mutations in cytotoxic T cells in rheumatoid arthritis. TCRdb's copy holds only in-frame clones and misses some; the assay was immunoSEQ multiplex PCR. The data hold more than 15,000 clones, with 73% observed a single time. Sequencing used CD8+ T cells sorted from blood. The receptors originated from a woman aged 60-75 years in good health.

The chain joins TRBV7-9 to TRBJ1-1; D possibly corresponds to TRBD1 (6 bases). Germline CDR1 is SEHNR and CDR2 is FQNEAQ (reference sequence). This CDR3 comprises 16 residues. Deletions cut 2 bases from V and 3 bases from J, with 16 bases between. The CDR3: CASSLRGGAKDTEAFF. In DNA form, the CDR3 reads TGTGCCAGCAGCTTAAGGGGGGGCGCGAAGGACACTGAAGCTTTCTTT.

J is TRBJ2-2 and V is TRBV2, with 12 bases matching TRBD2. The CDR3 totals 15 residues. With 5 bases clipped from V and 3 bases from J, the junction kept 1 base outside the gene matches. Per the germline V gene, CDR1 is SNHLY and CDR2 is FYNNEI. This chain's CDR3 is CASSLAGGDTGELFF. The DNA for the CDR3 is TGTGCCAGCAGTCTAGCGGGAGGGGACACCGGGGAGCTGTTTTTT.

The chain uses TRBV4-1 and TRBJ1-4; weak D call: TRBD1 (5 bases). V lost 3 bases to trimming and J lost 6 bases, with 5 bases between them. CDR3 size: 12 residues. The germline V gene has CDR1 MGHRA and CDR2 YSYEKL. CDR3 sequence reads: CASSQGDEKLFF. As DNA, the CDR3 is TGCGCCAGCAGCCAGGGGGATGAAAAACTGTTTTTT.

The chain employs TRBV7-9 and TRBJ1-2; TRBD1 aligns across 7 bases. The CDR3 runs to 14 residues. V dropped 5 bases and J dropped 4; count of bases not matched to a gene: 7. The germline gives CDR1 SEHNR, CDR2 FQNEAQ (reference sequence). CDR3 amino acids: CASSEGASGYGYTF. The CDR3 DNA reads as TGTGCCAGCAGCGAGGGGGCGTCGGGCTATGGCTACACCTTC.

The chain has TRBV11-2 and TRBJ1-2, with unresolved D. The CDR3 consists of 12 residues. Germline values: CDR1 SGHAT, CDR2 FQNNGV. The ends were cut back, 0 bases at V and 7 bases at J, with 6 bases in the middle. CDR3 in amino acids: CASSLDGSGYTF. The CDR3 DNA follows: TGTGCCAGCAGCTTAGACGGGAGTGGCTACACCTTC.